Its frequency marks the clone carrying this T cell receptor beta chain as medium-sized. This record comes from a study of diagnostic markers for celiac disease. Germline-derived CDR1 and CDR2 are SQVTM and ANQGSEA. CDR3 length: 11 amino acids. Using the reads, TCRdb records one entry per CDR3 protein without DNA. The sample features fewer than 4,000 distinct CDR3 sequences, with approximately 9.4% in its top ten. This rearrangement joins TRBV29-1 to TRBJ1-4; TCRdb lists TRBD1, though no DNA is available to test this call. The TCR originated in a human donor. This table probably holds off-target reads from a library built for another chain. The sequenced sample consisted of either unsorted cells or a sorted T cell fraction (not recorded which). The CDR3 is CSVGGGEKLFF.